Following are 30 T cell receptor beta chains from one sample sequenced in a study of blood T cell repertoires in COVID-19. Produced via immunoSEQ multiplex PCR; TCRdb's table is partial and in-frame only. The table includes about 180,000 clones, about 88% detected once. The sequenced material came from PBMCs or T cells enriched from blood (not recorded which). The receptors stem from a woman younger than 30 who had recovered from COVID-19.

In DNA, the CDR3 is TGTGCCAGCCAGCCATCAAGACAGGGTTCCACAGATACGCAGTATTTT. This sequence encodes CASQPSRQGSTDTQYF. The rearrangement joins TRBV25-1 to TRBJ2-3, with 7 bases that match TRBD1. V trimming: 8 bases; J trimming: 2 bases; junction bases outside the gene matches: 13. Germline-derived CDR1 and CDR2 are MGHDK and SYGVNS. The CDR3 is 16 residues long.

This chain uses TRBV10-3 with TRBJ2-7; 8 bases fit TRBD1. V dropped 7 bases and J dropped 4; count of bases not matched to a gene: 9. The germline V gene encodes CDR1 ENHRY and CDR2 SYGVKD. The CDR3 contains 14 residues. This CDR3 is CAIKQTGDLYEQYF. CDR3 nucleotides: TGTGCCATCAAGCAGACAGGGGACCTTTACGAGCAGTACTTC.

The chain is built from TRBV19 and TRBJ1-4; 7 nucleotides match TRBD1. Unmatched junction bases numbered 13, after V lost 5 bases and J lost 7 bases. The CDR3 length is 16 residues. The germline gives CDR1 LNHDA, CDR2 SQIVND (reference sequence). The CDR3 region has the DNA TGTGCCAGTAGTGCCGGGACAGCCAGTCGACTTGAAAAACTGTTTTTT. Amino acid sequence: CASSAGTASRLEKLFF.

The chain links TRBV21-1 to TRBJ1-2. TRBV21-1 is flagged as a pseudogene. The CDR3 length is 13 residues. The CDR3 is CASSKEGRYGYTF. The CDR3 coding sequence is TGTGCCAGCAGCAAGGAGGGGAGGTATGGCTACACCTTC.

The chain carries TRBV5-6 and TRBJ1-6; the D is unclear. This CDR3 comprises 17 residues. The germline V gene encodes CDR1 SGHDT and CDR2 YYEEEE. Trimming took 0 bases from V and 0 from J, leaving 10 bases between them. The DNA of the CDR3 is TGTGCCAGCAGCTTGGGACGGGGAGTCTCCTATAATTCACCCCTCCACTTT. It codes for CASSLGRGVSYNSPLHF. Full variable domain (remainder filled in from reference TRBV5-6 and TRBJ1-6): DAGVTQSPTHLIKTRGQQVTLRCSPKSGHDTVSWYQQALGQGPQFIFQYYEEEERQRGNFPDRFSGHQFPNYSSELNVNALLLGDSALYLCASSLGRGVSYNSPLHFGNGTRLTVT.

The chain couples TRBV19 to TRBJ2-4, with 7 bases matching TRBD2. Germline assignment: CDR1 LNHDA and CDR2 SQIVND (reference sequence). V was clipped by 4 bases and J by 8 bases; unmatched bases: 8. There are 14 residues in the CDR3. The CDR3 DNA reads TGTGCCAGTAGTAGTGCGGGGGTGTGGGACATTCAGTACTTC. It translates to CASSSAGVWDIQYF. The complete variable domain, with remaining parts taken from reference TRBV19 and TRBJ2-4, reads DGGITQSPKYLFRKEGQNVTLSCEQNLNHDAMYWYRQDPGQGLRLIYYSQIVNDFQKGDIAEGYSVSREKKESFPLTVTSAQKNPTAFYLCASSSAGVWDIQYFGAGTRLSVL.

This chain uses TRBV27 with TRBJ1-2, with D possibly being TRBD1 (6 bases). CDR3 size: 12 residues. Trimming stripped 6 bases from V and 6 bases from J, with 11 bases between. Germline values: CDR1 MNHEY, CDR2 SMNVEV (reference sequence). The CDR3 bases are TGTGCCAGCAGGGGGGACATCGATGGCTACACCTTC. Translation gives CASRGDIDGYTF.

The CDR3 nucleotides read TGCGCCAGCAGAAGAGTGGGCACGAGCACAGATACGCAGTATTTT. It is translated as CASRRVGTSTDTQYF. The chain links TRBV5-1 to TRBJ2-3; the D is unclear. Trimming cost V 5 bases and J 0 bases, with 13 bases left between them. Germline CDR1 SGHRS, CDR2 YFSETQ. This CDR3 comprises 15 residues. Combining the CDR3 with reference TRBV5-1 and TRBJ2-3 gives the whole variable domain KAGVTQTPRYLIKTRGQQVTLSCSPISGHRSVSWYQQTPGQGLQFLFEYFSETQRNKGNFPGRFSGRQFSNSRSEMNVSTLELGDSALYLCASRRVGTSTDTQYFGPGTRLTVL.

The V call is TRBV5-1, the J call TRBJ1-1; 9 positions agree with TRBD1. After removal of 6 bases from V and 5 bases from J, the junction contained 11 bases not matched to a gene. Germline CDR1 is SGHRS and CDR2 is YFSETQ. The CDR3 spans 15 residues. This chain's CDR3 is CASTDRQGVRTEAFF. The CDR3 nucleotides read TGCGCCAGCACGGATCGACAGGGGGTTCGAACTGAAGCTTTCTTT.

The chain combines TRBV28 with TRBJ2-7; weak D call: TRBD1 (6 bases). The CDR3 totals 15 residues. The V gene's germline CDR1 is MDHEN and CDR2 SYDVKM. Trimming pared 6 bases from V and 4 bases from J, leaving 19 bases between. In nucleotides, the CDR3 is TGTGCCAGCAGCTTACCGCTCAGGGGCTCTTACGAGCAGTACTTC. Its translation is CASSLPLRGSYEQYF.

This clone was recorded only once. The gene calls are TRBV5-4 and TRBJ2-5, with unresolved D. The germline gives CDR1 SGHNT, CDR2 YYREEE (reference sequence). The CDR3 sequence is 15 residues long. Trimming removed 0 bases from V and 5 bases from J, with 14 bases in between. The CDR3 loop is CASSLGAGAQETQYF. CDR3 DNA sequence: TGTGCCAGCAGCTTGGGGGCAGGCGCACAGGAGACCCAGTACTTC. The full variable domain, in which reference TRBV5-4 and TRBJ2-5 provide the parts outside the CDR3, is ETGVTQSPTHLIKTRGQQVTLRCSSQSGHNTVSWYQQALGQGPQFIFQYYREEENGRGNFPPRFSGLQFPNYSSELNVNALELDDSALYLCASSLGAGAQETQYFGPGTRLLVL.

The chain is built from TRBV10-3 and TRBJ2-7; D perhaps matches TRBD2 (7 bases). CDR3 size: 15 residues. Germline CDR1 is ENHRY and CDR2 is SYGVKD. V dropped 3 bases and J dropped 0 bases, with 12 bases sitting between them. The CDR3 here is CAISDSGGPSYEQYF. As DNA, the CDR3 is TGTGCCATCAGTGATTCGGGGGGCCCCTCCTACGAGCAGTACTTC.

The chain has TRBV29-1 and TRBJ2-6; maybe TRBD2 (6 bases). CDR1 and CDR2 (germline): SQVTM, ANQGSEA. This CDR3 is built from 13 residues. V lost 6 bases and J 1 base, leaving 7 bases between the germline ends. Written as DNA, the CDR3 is TGCAGCGTGGGGACTTCTGGGGCCAACGTCCTGACTTTC. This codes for CSVGTSGANVLTF.

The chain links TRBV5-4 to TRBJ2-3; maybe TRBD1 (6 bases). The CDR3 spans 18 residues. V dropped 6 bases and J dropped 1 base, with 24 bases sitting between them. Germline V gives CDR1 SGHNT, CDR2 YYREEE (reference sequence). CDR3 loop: CASNPRLGTTSGTDTQYF. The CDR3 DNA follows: TGTGCCAGCAACCCTCGCCTCGGGACAACCTCAGGCACAGATACGCAGTATTTT. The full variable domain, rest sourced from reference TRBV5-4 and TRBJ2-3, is ETGVTQSPTHLIKTRGQQVTLRCSSQSGHNTVSWYQQALGQGPQFIFQYYREEENGRGNFPPRFSGLQFPNYSSELNVNALELDDSALYLCASNPRLGTTSGTDTQYFGPGTRLTVL.

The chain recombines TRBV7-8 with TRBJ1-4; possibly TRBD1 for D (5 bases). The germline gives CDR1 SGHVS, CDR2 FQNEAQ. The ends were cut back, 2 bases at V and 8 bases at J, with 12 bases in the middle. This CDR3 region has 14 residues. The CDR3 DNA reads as TGTGCCAGCAGCTTATTAGGGGCGGGGGAAAAACTGTTTTTT. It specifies CASSLLGAGEKLFF.

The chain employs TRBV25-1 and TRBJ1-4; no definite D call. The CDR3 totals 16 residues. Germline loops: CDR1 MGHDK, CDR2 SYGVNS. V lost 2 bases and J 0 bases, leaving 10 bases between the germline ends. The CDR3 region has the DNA TGTGCCAGCAGTGAAGGGCAGGTTTCAACTAATGAAAAACTGTTTTTT. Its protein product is CASSEGQVSTNEKLFF. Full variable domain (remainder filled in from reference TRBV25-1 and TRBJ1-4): EADIYQTPRYLVIGTGKKITLECSQTMGHDKMYWYQQDPGMELHLIHYSYGVNSTEKGDLSSESTVSRIRTEHFPLTLESARPSHTSQYLCASSEGQVSTNEKLFFGSGTQLSVL.

The CDR3 reads CSVPQVGPSGYGYTF. CDR3 DNA sequence: TGCAGCGTTCCCCAGGTTGGTCCTTCAGGGTATGGCTACACCTTC. The J gene is TRBJ1-2, the V gene TRBV29-1, with D possibly matching TRBD1 (5 bases). CDR1 SQVTM and CDR2 ANQGSEA come from the germline V gene. V gave up 5 bases and J gave up 5 bases, with 21 bases separating them. The CDR3 runs 15 residues.

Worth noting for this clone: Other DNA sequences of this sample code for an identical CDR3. The CDR3 region has the DNA TGCAGTGCTACCAGGGGATATGGCTACACCTTC. Residues: CSATRGYGYTF. V usage is TRBV20-1 and J usage is TRBJ1-2; TRBD1 is a possible D gene (6 bases). The CDR3 extends over 11 amino acids. V was cut by 4 bases and J by 5 bases, with 8 bases left in between. The V gene's germline CDR1 is DFQATT and CDR2 SNEGSKA (reference sequence).

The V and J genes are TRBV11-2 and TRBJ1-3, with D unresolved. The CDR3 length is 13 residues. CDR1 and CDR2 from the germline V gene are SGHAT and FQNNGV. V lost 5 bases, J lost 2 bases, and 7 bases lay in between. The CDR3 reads CASSEGTGNTIYF. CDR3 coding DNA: TGTGCCAGCAGCGAGGGAACTGGAAACACCATATATTTT.

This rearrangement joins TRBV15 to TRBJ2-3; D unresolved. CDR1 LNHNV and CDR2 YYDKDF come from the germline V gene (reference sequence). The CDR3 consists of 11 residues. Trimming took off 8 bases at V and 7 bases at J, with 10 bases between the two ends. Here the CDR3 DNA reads TGTGCCACCTCTAGATGGAATACGCAGTATTTT. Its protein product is CATSRWNTQYF.

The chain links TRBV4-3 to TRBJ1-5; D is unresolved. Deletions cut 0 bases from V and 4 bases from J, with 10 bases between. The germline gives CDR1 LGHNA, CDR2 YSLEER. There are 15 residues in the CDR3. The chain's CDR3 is CASSQDSGPNQPQHF. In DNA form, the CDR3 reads TGCGCCAGCAGCCAAGATAGCGGCCCGAATCAGCCCCAGCATTTT.

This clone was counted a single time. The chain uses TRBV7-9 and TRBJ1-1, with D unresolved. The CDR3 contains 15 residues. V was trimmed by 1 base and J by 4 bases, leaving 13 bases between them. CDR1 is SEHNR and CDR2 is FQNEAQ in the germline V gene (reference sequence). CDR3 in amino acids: CASSLVFGVGTEAFF. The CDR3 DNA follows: TGTGCCAGCAGCTTAGTATTCGGGGTCGGCACTGAAGCTTTCTTT.

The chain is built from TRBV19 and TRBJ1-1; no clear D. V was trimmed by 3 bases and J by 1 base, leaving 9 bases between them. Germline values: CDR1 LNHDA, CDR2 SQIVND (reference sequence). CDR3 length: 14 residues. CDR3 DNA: TGTGCCAGTAGTATGGGGAGGACGAACACTGAAGCTTTCTTT. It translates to CASSMGRTNTEAFF.

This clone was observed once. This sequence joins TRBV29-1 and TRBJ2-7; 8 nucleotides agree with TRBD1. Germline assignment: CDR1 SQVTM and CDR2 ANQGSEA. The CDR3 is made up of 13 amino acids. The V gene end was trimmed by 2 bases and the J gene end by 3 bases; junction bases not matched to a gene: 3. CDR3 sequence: CSVERDRGYEQYF. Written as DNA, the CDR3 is TGCAGCGTTGAACGCGACAGGGGCTACGAGCAGTACTTC.

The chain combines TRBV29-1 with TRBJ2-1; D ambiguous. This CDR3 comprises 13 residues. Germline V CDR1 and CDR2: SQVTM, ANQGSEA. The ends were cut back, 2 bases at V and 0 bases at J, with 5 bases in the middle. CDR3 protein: CSVEMSSYNEQFF. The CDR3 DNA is TGCAGCGTTGAAATGAGCTCCTACAATGAGCAGTTCTTC.

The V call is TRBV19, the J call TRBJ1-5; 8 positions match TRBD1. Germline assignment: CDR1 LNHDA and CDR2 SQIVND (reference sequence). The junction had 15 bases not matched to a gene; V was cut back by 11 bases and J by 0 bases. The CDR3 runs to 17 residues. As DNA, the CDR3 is TGTGCCGTATCCGGACAGGGAGGACCCCATAGCAATCAGCCCCAGCATTTT. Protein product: CAVSGQGGPHSNQPQHF.

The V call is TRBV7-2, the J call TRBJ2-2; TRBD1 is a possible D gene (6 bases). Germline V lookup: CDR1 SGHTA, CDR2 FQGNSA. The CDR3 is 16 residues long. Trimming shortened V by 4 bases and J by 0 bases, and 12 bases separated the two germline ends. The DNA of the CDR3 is TGTGCCAGCAGCTCCTCGGGGACAACGAACACCGGGGAGCTGTTTTTT. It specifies CASSSSGTTNTGELFF.

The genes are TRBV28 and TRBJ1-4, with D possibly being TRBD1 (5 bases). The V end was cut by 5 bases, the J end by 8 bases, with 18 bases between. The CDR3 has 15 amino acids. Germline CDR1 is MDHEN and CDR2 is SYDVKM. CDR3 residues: CASSLPLGEAEKLFF. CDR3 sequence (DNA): TGTGCCAGCAGTCTACCTCTGGGGGAGGCGGAAAAACTGTTTTTT.

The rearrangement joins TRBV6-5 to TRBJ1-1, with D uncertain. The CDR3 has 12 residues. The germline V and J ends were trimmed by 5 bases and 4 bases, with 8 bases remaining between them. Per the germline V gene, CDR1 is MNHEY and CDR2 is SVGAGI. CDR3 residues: CASSPTSTEAFF. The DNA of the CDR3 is TGTGCCAGCAGTCCGACAAGCACTGAAGCTTTCTTT.

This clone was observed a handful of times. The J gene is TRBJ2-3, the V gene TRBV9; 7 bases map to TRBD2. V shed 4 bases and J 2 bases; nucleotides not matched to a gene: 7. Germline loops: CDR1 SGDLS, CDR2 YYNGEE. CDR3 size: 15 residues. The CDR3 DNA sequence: TGTGCCAGCAGCCCGGGGGACTATTACACAGATACGCAGTATTTT. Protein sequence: CASSPGDYYTDTQYF.